Listed below are T cell receptor beta chains from one sample, sequenced in a study of CD8+ T cells in alopecia areata. Profiling relied on immunoSEQ multiplex PCR, and the TCRdb table lists in-frame clones only, not all of them. The sample contains some 120,000 clones, less than 50% of which appear only once. Sequenced input: NKG2D-low CD8+ T cells sorted from blood. The source of these receptors is a human donor with alopecia areata. The CDR3 runs from the conserved cysteine through the conserved F or W. D genes are given only for firm matches. Where a row states a size, it is once, few, many or the class of an expanded clone; other rows omit it.

few TRBJ2-1 TRBV29-1 TRBD2 CSVGTRGVDEQFF TGCAGCGTTGGAACGCGGGGGGTGGATGAGCAGTTCTTC
few TRBJ2-2 TRBV29-1 NA CSVDGKDTGELFF TGCAGCGTTGACGGGAAGGACACCGGGGAGCTGTTTTTT
NA TRBJ2-2 TRBV27 TRBD2 CASSLEGGPSNTGELFF TGTGCCAGCAGTTTGGAGGGAGGGCCCTCGAACACCGGGGAGCTGTTTTTT
NA TRBJ2-5 TRBV30 NA CAWSNSRETQYF TGTGCCTGGAGCAACTCGAGGGAGACCCAGTACTTC
NA TRBJ1-1 TRBV28 TRBD1 CASSFLAGTGVEAFF TGTGCCAGCAGTTTCCTCGCCGGGACAGGGGTCGAAGCTTTCTTT
few TRBJ2-5 TRBV29-1 NA CSVLRTYHPRETQYF TGCAGCGTACTTCGGACGTATCACCCCCGGGAGACCCAGTACTTC
NA TRBJ2-1 TRBV27 TRBD1 CASSSRTGLIWGEQFF TGTGCCAGCAGTTCCCGGACAGGGCTGATTTGGGGTGAGCAGTTCTTC
few TRBJ2-7 TRBV14 TRBD1 CASATGTGIHEQYF TGTGCCAGCGCCACCGGGACAGGGATCCACGAGCAGTACTTC
NA TRBJ1-1 TRBV5-6 NA CASSPGLLNTEAFF TGTGCCAGCAGTCCCGGCCTGCTGAACACTGAAGCTTTCTTT
NA TRBJ2-7 TRBV4-1 TRBD1 CASSPRDRDYEQYF TGCGCCAGCAGCCCCCGGGACAGGGACTACGAGCAGTACTTC
NA TRBJ2-5 TRBV29-1 NA CSVWVRDFQETQYF TGCAGCGTTTGGGTTCGGGACTTTCAAGAGACCCAGTACTTC
NA TRBJ2-5 TRBV29-1 TRBD2 CSVDGGSGQIEETQYF TGCAGCGTTGACGGGGGTAGCGGGCAGATTGAAGAGACCCAGTACTTC
NA TRBJ2-4 TRBV18 NA CASSRGNKNIQYF TGTGCCAGCTCACGGGGAAACAAAAACATTCAGTACTTC
NA TRBJ2-7 TRBV29-1 NA CSVTEADLYEQYF TGCAGCGTTACCGAGGCGGACCTCTACGAGCAGTACTTC
NA TRBJ1-2 TRBV30 NA CAWGEGMSYTF TGTGCCTGGGGTGAGGGGATGAGCTACACCTTC
NA TRBJ2-1 TRBV29-1 NA CSLRGYNEQFF TGCAGCCTGAGAGGCTACAATGAGCAGTTCTTC
few TRBJ2-1 TRBV27 NA CASSPGLFNEQFF TGTGCCAGCAGTCCCGGACTATTCAATGAGCAGTTCTTC
few TRBJ2-7 TRBV28 NA CASSIRGSYSYEQYF TGTGCCAGCAGTATTAGGGGGTCCTATTCCTACGAGCAGTACTTC
NA TRBJ2-7 TRBV29-1 TRBD1 CSVTGGEGEQYF TGCAGCGTAACAGGGGGCGAAGGCGAGCAGTACTTC
NA TRBJ1-2 TRBV30 NA CAWRTGGDPLPTF TGTGCCTGGAGAACTGGGGGCGACCCTCTCCCCACCTTC
once TRBJ1-2 TRBV27 TRBD1 CASSADRAGANYGYTF TGTGCCAGCAGTGCGGACAGGGCGGGAGCTAACTATGGCTACACCTTC
NA TRBJ1-1 TRBV7-2 TRBD1 CASSLGTGNTEAFF TGTGCCAGCAGCTTGGGGACAGGGAACACTGAAGCTTTCTTT
few TRBJ2-7 TRBV27 TRBD2 CASSLASGSYEQYF TGTGCCAGCAGTTTGGCTAGCGGGAGCTACGAGCAGTACTTC
few TRBJ2-1 TRBV2 NA CASSETNEQFF TGTGCCAGCAGTGAGACCAATGAGCAGTTCTTC
once TRBJ2-5 TRBV2 NA CASSSSLAQYF TGTGCCAGCAGTTCTAGCCTAGCCCAGTACTTC
NA TRBJ2-1 TRBV27 TRBD2 CASGRPGAGAPYNEQFF TGTGCCAGCGGAAGACCCGGAGCGGGGGCCCCCTACAATGAGCAGTTCTTC
NA TRBJ2-4 TRBV4-1 TRBD2 CASSYIAGGGQNIQYF TGCGCCAGCAGCTATATAGCGGGAGGTGGCCAAAACATTCAGTACTTC
NA TRBJ2-7 TRBV28 NA CATQIQGSLEQYF TGTGCCACCCAGATTCAGGGGTCACTCGAGCAGTACTTC
NA TRBJ1-2 TRBV29-1 NA CSVEPPGLLYGYTF TGCAGCGTTGAACCTCCCGGTCTACTCTATGGCTACACCTTC
few TRBJ2-1 TRBV28 NA CASRDSLARNEQFF TGTGCCAGCAGGGACTCTCTCGCCCGTAATGAGCAGTTCTTC
few TRBJ2-5 TRBV7-9 NA CASSQTQNQETQYF TGTGCCAGCAGCCAGACACAAAACCAAGAGACCCAGTACTTC
few TRBJ2-3 TRBV6-5 NA CASSQAGDTQYF TGTGCCAGCAGTCAAGCTGGGGATACGCAGTATTTT
NA TRBJ1-5 TRBV30 TRBD1 CAWSPHTDRAGQPQHF TGTGCCTGGAGTCCCCACACGGACAGGGCGGGTCAGCCCCAGCATTTT
NA TRBJ1-2 TRBV29-1 NA CSVEDGPSNGYTF TGCAGCGTTGAAGATGGGCCCTCCAATGGCTACACCTTC
few TRBJ2-2 TRBV29-1 NA CSVVLPNTGELFF TGCAGCGTTGTTCTACCGAACACCGGGGAGCTGTTTTTT
NA TRBJ1-2 TRBV30 NA CAWSQGWSYGYTF TGTGCCTGGAGCCAGGGTTGGAGCTATGGCTACACCTTC
NA TRBJ2-5 TRBV25-1 TRBD1 CASSEGTGETQYF TGTGCCAGCAGTGAAGGGACAGGAGAGACCCAGTACTTC
few TRBJ2-7 TRBV7-2 TRBD1 CASSQWTGGYEQYF TGTGCCAGCAGCCAATGGACAGGGGGGTACGAGCAGTACTTC
NA TRBJ2-2 TRBV4-1 NA CASSQGTGELFF TGCGCCAGCAGCCAAGGTACCGGGGAGCTGTTTTTT
NA TRBJ1-1 TRBV11-2 NA CASSLAGRTMNTEAFF TGTGCCAGCAGCTTAGCAGGACGGACCATGAACACTGAAGCTTTCTTT